Presented here are 3 T cell receptor beta chains from one specimen sequenced in a study of T cells in Graves' hyperthyroidism and ophthalmopathy. TCR beta CDR3 region amplification was performed from RNA transcripts. The HTBI primer set was used in a first-round RT-PCR of the TCR CDR3. TCRdb passed the multiplex PCR reads through MiXCR, listing each CDR3 protein once. The profile shows about 700,000 distinct CDR3 sequences, 14% of them singletons. Sequencing input: blood. The receptors shown here come from a woman younger than 30 with Graves' hyperthyroidism.

This clonotype was counted ten times or more. This chain uses TRBV29-1 with TRBJ2-1; 7 nucleotides agree with TRBD1. Germline values: CDR1 SQVTM, CDR2 ANQGSEA. The CDR3 length is 13 residues. Trimming cost V 4 bases and J 2 bases; bases outside gene matches: 2. CDR3 loop: CSVGQGTYNEQFF. DNA of the CDR3: TGCAGCGTTGGACAGGGAACCTACAATGAGCAGTTCTTC.

The V and J genes are TRBV7-9 and TRBJ2-7; TRBD1 aligns across 9 bases. V was pared by 5 bases and J by 5 bases, with 7 bases of the junction left unmatched. Germline CDR1 is SEHNR and CDR2 is FQNEAQ (reference sequence). The CDR3 totals 14 residues. Written as DNA, the CDR3 is TGTGCCAGCAGCGCCGGGACAGGGCTCAACGAGCAGTACTTC. Protein product: CASSAGTGLNEQYF.

This clonotype was seen more than once but under ten times. The chain uses TRBV12-3 or TRBV12-4 and TRBJ2-3, with 8 bases lining up with TRBD1. Unmatched junction bases numbered 7, after V lost 7 bases and J lost 4 bases. This CDR3 has 14 amino acids. The DNA for the CDR3 is TGTGCCAGCACCCTCGGACAGGGCTCAGATACGCAGTATTTT. It codes for CASTLGQGSDTQYF.